These 10 T cell receptor beta chains were all obtained from the same sample, sequenced in a study of T cell repertoires in cytomegalovirus infection. MiXCR, run by TCRdb on the reads, gives a single entry per CDR3 protein. The profile shows 400,000 to 550,000 distinct CDR3 sequences, 10% to 12% of them singletons. The source material was PBMCs. These receptors were obtained from a human donor in good health (CMV status not recorded). Some clones in this sample may be carry-over from other donors' samples.

This sequence joins TRBV20-1 and TRBJ2-7; TRBD1 might be the D (6 bases). The V and J ends lost 6 bases and 2 bases respectively, with 17 bases between them. This CDR3 comprises 14 residues. Looked up from germline, CDR1 is DFQATT and CDR2 is SNEGSKA (reference sequence). The CDR3 DNA reads TGCAGTGCCCCCGTCCGGACAGTGACCTACGAGCAGTACTTC. Its translation is CSAPVRTVTYEQYF.

As to this clonotype: A much larger clone differs by one base, so this may be a read error. The chain has TRBV2 and TRBJ1-1; D uncertain. Germline CDR1 SNHLY, CDR2 FYNNEI. V lost 6 bases to trimming and J lost 4 bases, with 15 bases between them. This CDR3 has 14 amino acids. Here the CDR3 DNA reads TGTGCCAGCAGCGCGCCGAGTACAGTCACTGAAGCTTTCTTT. Its protein is CASSAPSTVTEAFF.

In this sample, this clonotype turned up many times. This sequence joins TRBV5-8 and TRBJ2-2, with 7 bases fitting TRBD1. The CDR3 spans 16 residues. In germline, CDR1 is SGHTS, CDR2 YDEGEE. Trimming at V came to 4 bases and at J to 1 base, leaving 7 bases not matched to a gene. The CDR3 DNA reads as TGTGCCAGCAGCCGGGGACAGCCTAAGAACACCGGGGAGCTGTTTTTT. Translating it yields CASSRGQPKNTGELFF. Full variable domain (remainder filled in from reference TRBV5-8 and TRBJ2-2): EAGVTQSPTHLIKTRGQQATLRCSPISGHTSVYWYQQALGLGLQFLLWYDEGEERNRGNFPPRFSGRQFPNYSSELNVNALELEDSALYLCASSRGQPKNTGELFFGEGSRLTVL.

This clonotype was counted between two and nine times. The CDR3 nucleotides are TGCAGTGCTAGGGAGGGGGCAGGTAATCAGCCCCAGCATTTT. This translates into CSAREGAGNQPQHF. V usage is TRBV20-1 and J usage is TRBJ1-5; 7 bases line up with TRBD1. This CDR3 has 14 residues. From germline, CDR1 is DFQATT and CDR2 SNEGSKA (reference sequence). V lost 3 bases, J lost 4 bases, and 6 bases stayed unmatched.

This clonotype was counted at least ten times. V is TRBV20-1 and J is TRBJ2-7; 7 nucleotides agree with TRBD2. V was pared by 6 bases and J by 2 bases, with 7 bases of the junction left unmatched. Germline V lookup: CDR1 DFQATT, CDR2 SNEGSKA (reference sequence). CDR3 size: 13 residues. CDR3 coding DNA: TGCAGTGCCCCCCCACGGGGGGCCTACGAGCAGTACTTC. Translation gives CSAPPRGAYEQYF.

The CDR3 DNA follows: TGTGCCAGCAGCCCAGGGTTTCTAAGGGAGCAGTACTTC. This gives the protein CASSPGFLREQYF. This chain connects TRBV11-2 to TRBJ2-7; a weak D match, TRBD1 (5 bases). The germline V gene has CDR1 SGHAT and CDR2 FQNNGV. The V gene lost 5 bases and the J gene lost 7 bases, with 15 bases spanning the gap. The CDR3 has 13 amino acids.

This clonotype was detected ten times or more. J is TRBJ1-1 and V is TRBV28; D remains ambiguous. V lost 6 bases and J 0 bases, leaving 8 bases between the germline ends. Germline V gives CDR1 MDHEN, CDR2 SYDVKM. The CDR3 loop spans 13 amino acids. The chain's CDR3 is CASRVPVNTEAFF. The CDR3 DNA sequence: TGTGCCAGCAGGGTCCCGGTGAACACTGAAGCTTTCTTT. The full variable domain, its missing parts supplied by reference TRBV28 and TRBJ1-1, is DVKVTQSSRYLVKRTGEKVFLECVQDMDHENMFWYRQDPGLGLRLIYFSYDVKMKEKGDIPEGYSVSREKKERFSLILESASTNQTSMYLCASRVPVNTEAFFGQGTRLTVV.

V is TRBV7-9 and J is TRBJ2-5, with 8 positions matching TRBD2. Germline loops: CDR1 SEHNR, CDR2 FQNEAQ (reference sequence). Trimming took 5 bases from V and 0 from J; bases not matched to a gene: 8. CDR3 length: 16 amino acids. The CDR3 coding sequence is TGTGCCAGCAGCCCACAAATACTAGCGGACCAAGAGACCCAGTACTTC. Translated: CASSPQILADQETQYF.

The table lists this clonotype with many counts. V gene TRBV7-2 combines with J gene TRBJ1-1, with no clear D. Germline CDR1 reads SGHTA; CDR2 reads FQGNSA. V was shortened by 1 base and J by 2 bases, with 11 bases between the two germline ends. The CDR3 contains 15 residues. CDR3 coding DNA: TGTGCCAGCAGCTTAGACAGAGTGCAAAACACTGAAGCTTTCTTT. This gives the protein CASSLDRVQNTEAFF.

This clonotype was picked up one time. This rearrangement joins TRBV15 to TRBJ2-1; 9 bases match TRBD1. J lost 9 bases, V lost 5 bases, and 8 bases had no gene match. The CDR3 is made up of 14 amino acids. Germline V gene lookup returns CDR1 LNHNV and CDR2 YYDKDF (reference sequence). The CDR3 DNA is TGTGCCACCAGCCCGTGGACAGGGGTGGGTGAGCAGTTCTTC. It yields the protein CATSPWTGVGEQFF. The complete variable domain, with remaining parts taken from reference TRBV15 and TRBJ2-1, reads DAMVIQNPRYQVTQFGKPVTLSCSQTLNHNVMYWYQQKSSQAPKLLFHYYDKDFNNEADTPDNFQSRRPNTSFCFLDIRSPGLGDTAMYLCATSPWTGVGEQFFGPGTRLTVL.